The 30 T cell receptor beta chains below come from one sample, sequenced in a study of blood T cell repertoires in COVID-19. This table comes from immunoSEQ multiplex PCR, and its TCRdb copy is limited to in-frame clones, with some not included. The repertoire consists of roughly 150,000 clones, with 75% to 90% occurring once and the leading ten covering around 4.2%. Specimen: PBMCs or T cells enriched from blood (not recorded which). Receptors were obtained from a man aged 45-65 years who had recovered from COVID-19.

The CDR3 loop is CASSLGQQNTEAFF. DNA for the CDR3: TGTGCCAGCAGTTTGGGACAGCAGAACACTGAAGCTTTCTTT. The chain is built from TRBV28 and TRBJ1-1, with 7 bases fitting TRBD1. Looked up from germline, CDR1 is MDHEN and CDR2 is SYDVKM. The CDR3 length is 14 residues. V was pared by 3 bases and J by 1 base, with 2 bases of the junction left unmatched.

The gene calls are TRBV7-2 and TRBJ1-1; D gene uncertain. This CDR3 has 13 amino acids. V was cut by 4 bases and J by 3 bases, with 9 bases left in between. Per the germline V gene, CDR1 is SGHTA and CDR2 is FQGNSA. The chain's CDR3 is CASSYQRYTEAFF. CDR3 DNA: TGTGCCAGCAGCTATCAGAGGTACACTGAAGCTTTCTTT.

This chain uses TRBV28 with TRBJ1-1, with 8 bases fitting TRBD1. The CDR3 is 15 amino acids. Germline values: CDR1 MDHEN, CDR2 SYDVKM. The V and J ends lost 3 bases and 0 bases, in that order; junction bases with no gene match: 3. The CDR3 sequence: CASSLSDRVNTEAFF. For the CDR3, the DNA is TGTGCCAGCAGTTTGTCGGACAGGGTGAACACTGAAGCTTTCTTT.

The rearrangement uses TRBV27 and TRBJ1-1; TRBD1 matches at 10 bases. Germline values: CDR1 MNHEY, CDR2 SMNVEV (reference sequence). V trimming: 4 bases; J trimming: 4 bases; junction bases outside the gene matches: 9. CDR3 length: 16 residues. CDR3 region: CASSSLPGQGTTEAFF. DNA of the CDR3: TGTGCCAGCAGTTCACTACCGGGACAGGGGACCACTGAAGCTTTCTTT.

V and J are TRBV7-9 and TRBJ2-3; 10 bases map to TRBD2. This CDR3 spans 19 amino acids. Germline assignment: CDR1 SEHNR and CDR2 FQNEAQ (reference sequence). Trimming took 5 bases from V and 1 from J; bases not matched to a gene: 15. CDR3 protein: CASSPRGAGGRWGTDTQYF. The CDR3 DNA reads as TGTGCCAGCAGCCCCCGGGGAGCGGGGGGGCGATGGGGCACAGATACGCAGTATTTT.

The gene calls are TRBV4-3 and TRBJ2-1; 9 nucleotides line up with TRBD2. Germline V gene lookup returns CDR1 LGHNA and CDR2 YSLEER. CDR3 size: 17 residues. J lost 5 bases, V lost 0 bases, and 8 bases had no gene match. The chain's CDR3 is CASSQDGASGADNEQFF. CDR3 DNA sequence: TGCGCCAGCAGCCAAGATGGGGCTAGCGGGGCAGACAATGAGCAGTTCTTC.

The V and J genes are TRBV21-1 and TRBJ1-2. TRBV21-1 is a recognized pseudogene. This CDR3 region has 14 residues. The CDR3 sequence is CASSKVPTTRGYTF. CDR3 in DNA: TGTGCCAGCAGCAAAGTTCCCACTACGAGAGGCTACACCTTC.

The rearrangement links TRBV5-1 to TRBJ2-3, with TRBD2 as a possible D gene (6 bases). CDR3 length: 14 amino acids. The V end lost 1 base, the J end lost 3 bases, and 9 bases lay between the germline ends. Germline V CDR1 and CDR2: SGHRS, YFSETQ. Here the CDR3 reads CASSLRSGTDTQYF. The CDR3 nucleotides are TGCGCCAGCAGCTTGAGAAGCGGGACAGATACGCAGTATTTT.

This clone was seen more than once but under ten times. This sequence joins TRBV7-3 and TRBJ2-1; D is perhaps TRBD2 (5 bases). V lost 3 bases and J lost 2, with 11 bases in between. Germline assignment: CDR1 SGHTA and CDR2 FQGTGA. This CDR3 region has 15 residues. CDR3 sequence reads: CASSFEGPAYNEQFF. Written as DNA, the CDR3 is TGTGCCAGCAGCTTCGAGGGCCCCGCCTACAATGAGCAGTTCTTC.

This sequence joins TRBV18 and TRBJ1-1; possibly TRBD1 for D (5 bases). The CDR3 consists of 15 residues. The V and J ends lost 3 bases and 1 base respectively, with 12 bases between them. Germline CDR1 reads KGHSH; CDR2 reads LQKENI. DNA for the CDR3: TGTGCCAGCTCACCCATGGGACTGCCGAACACTGAAGCTTTCTTT. It codes for CASSPMGLPNTEAFF.

The gene calls are TRBV28 and TRBJ2-1, with a tentative D call TRBD2 (5 bases). From germline, CDR1 is MDHEN and CDR2 SYDVKM. Trimming took 6 bases from V and 4 from J, leaving 10 bases between them. This CDR3 region has 13 residues. DNA of the CDR3: TGTGCCAGCAGAAGGGAGTTGTACAATGAGCAGTTCTTC. Translation gives CASRRELYNEQFF.

The chain carries TRBV12-3 or TRBV12-4 and TRBJ1-2; TRBD1 might be the D (6 bases). The CDR3 extends over 13 amino acids. V gave up 5 bases and J gave up 10 bases, with 17 bases separating them. The CDR3 coding sequence is TGTGCCAGCAGTCCCGCGACAGGCAAAATCTACACCTTC. This gives the protein CASSPATGKIYTF.

In DNA, the CDR3 is TGTGCCAGCAGCCAAAGGGGGAGAGAAGCTTTCTTT. Translation: CASSQRGREAFF. V is TRBV7-3 and J is TRBJ1-1; weak D call: TRBD1 (6 bases). Germline CDR1 SGHTA, CDR2 FQGTGA. The length of the CDR3 is 12 residues. V lost 5 bases to trimming and J lost 8 bases, with 12 bases between them.

This chain joins TRBV7-6 and TRBJ1-6; TRBD1 matches 9 bases. The germline V gene has CDR1 SGHVS and CDR2 FNYEAQ. V shed 5 bases, J shed 9 bases, and the junction held 8 bases outside the gene matches. The CDR3 is 15 residues long. The CDR3 nucleotides are TGTGCCAGCAGCCTAGGGACAGGGATGCCTTCACCCCTCCACTTT. Translation: CASSLGTGMPSPLHF.

The DNA of the CDR3 is TGTGCCAGCAGCTATCGGACAGGGGAGAATGAAAAACTGTTTTTT. Translating it yields CASSYRTGENEKLFF. The rearrangement uses TRBV7-2 and TRBJ1-4, with TRBD1 matching 9 bases. This CDR3 has 15 amino acids. Germline V gene data show CDR1 as SGHTA and CDR2 as FQGNSA. Trimming removed 4 bases from V and 5 bases from J; junction bases left unmatched: 5.

V usage is TRBV28 and J usage is TRBJ2-5; 7 bases agree with TRBD1. The CDR3 spans 13 residues. Trimming took 6 bases from V and 6 from J; bases not matched to a gene: 7. The germline CDR1 and CDR2 sequences are MDHEN and SYDVKM. This chain's CDR3 is CASSLDRVKTQYF. The CDR3 DNA reads TGTGCCAGCAGCCTAGACAGGGTTAAGACCCAGTACTTC. Full variable domain (rest looked up from reference TRBV28 and TRBJ2-5): DVKVTQSSRYLVKRTGEKVFLECVQDMDHENMFWYRQDPGLGLRLIYFSYDVKMKEKGDIPEGYSVSREKKERFSLILESASTNQTSMYLCASSLDRVKTQYFGPGTRLLVL.

This chain joins TRBV24-1 and TRBJ2-1, with D possibly TRBD2 on 5 matching bases. The germline gives CDR1 KGHDR, CDR2 SFDVKD. The CDR3 loop spans 15 amino acids. Trimming removed 3 bases from V and 4 bases from J, with 12 bases in between. The CDR3 sequence: CATSDTSGAYNEQFF. CDR3 nucleotide sequence: TGTGCCACCAGTGATACTAGTGGAGCGTACAATGAGCAGTTCTTC.

As regards this clone: At the DNA level, this CDR3 is encoded by other sequences in the same sample as well. The chain recombines TRBV28 with TRBJ1-2, with a tentative D call TRBD1 (5 bases). V was cut by 6 bases and J by 8 bases, with 7 bases left in between. The CDR3 sequence is 10 residues long. CDR1 is MDHEN, CDR2 SYDVKM, per germline. The CDR3 loop is CASRSGGYTF. CDR3 DNA: TGTGCCAGCAGATCAGGGGGCTACACCTTC.

V is TRBV5-4 and J is TRBJ2-1, with a tentative D call TRBD2 (5 bases). This CDR3 is 15 amino acids long. V dropped 4 bases and J dropped 4 bases, with 15 bases sitting between them. Germline lookup yields CDR1 SGHNT and CDR2 YYREEE (reference sequence). The CDR3 bases are TGTGCCAGCAGCCCTGGAGGTGCCTTTTACAATGAGCAGTTCTTC. As protein: CASSPGGAFYNEQFF.

The chain couples TRBV6-5 to TRBJ1-1; the match to TRBD1 covers 7 bases. The CDR3 runs 15 residues. V dropped 6 bases and J dropped 1; count of bases not matched to a gene: 8. Germline V gene data show CDR1 as MNHEY and CDR2 as SVGAGI. In DNA form, the CDR3 reads TGTGCCAGCAGACACCGACAGGGCGGGAACACTGAAGCTTTCTTT. It translates to CASRHRQGGNTEAFF.

V usage is TRBV30 and J usage is TRBJ2-3, with D possibly being TRBD1 (5 bases). CDR3 size: 13 residues. Germline assignment: CDR1 GTSNPN and CDR2 SVGIG (reference sequence). V was cut by 5 bases and J by 6 bases, with 15 bases left in between. In DNA, the CDR3 is TGTGCCTGGGATAAAGGACAACTCGATACGCAGTATTTT. This codes for CAWDKGQLDTQYF.

The chain combines TRBV9 with TRBJ1-1; unclear D gene. The CDR3 has 13 amino acids. Germline V CDR1 and CDR2: SGDLS, YYNGEE. Trimming stripped 0 bases from V and 9 bases from J, with 12 bases between. In DNA, the CDR3 is TGTGCCAGCAGCGTAGACCCGACATTGAAAGCTTTCTTT. Amino acids: CASSVDPTLKAFF.

The CDR3 spells CASSYTGSQETQYF. CDR3 coding DNA: TGTGCCAGCAGTTACACAGGGAGCCAAGAGACCCAGTACTTC. This sequence joins TRBV5-4 and TRBJ2-5; TRBD1 is a possible D gene (6 bases). The CDR3 runs to 14 residues. V lost 5 bases, J lost 1 base, and 12 bases lay in between. From germline, CDR1 is SGHNT and CDR2 YYREEE (reference sequence).

The chain carries TRBV7-2 and TRBJ1-5, with 8 bases identical to TRBD1. Germline-derived CDR1 and CDR2 are SGHTA and FQGNSA. CDR3 length: 16 amino acids. Germline trimming cut 9 bases from V and 1 base from J; bases unmatched to any gene: 11. CDR3 bases: TGTGCCAGAGGATATCAGGGGGCGCGGAGCAATCAGCCCCAGCATTTT. Its translation is CARGYQGARSNQPQHF.

The chain has TRBV7-8 and TRBJ1-2; D not resolved. Trimming took off 5 bases at V and 5 bases at J, with 15 bases between the two ends. The germline CDR1 and CDR2 sequences are SGHVS and FQNEAQ. CDR3 length: 14 residues. The CDR3 bases are TGTGCCAGCAGCCCGGAAGCGACTGGATATGGCTACACCTTC. Protein sequence: CASSPEATGYGYTF.

V usage is TRBV14 and J usage is TRBJ1-5; 10 nucleotides agree with TRBD1. The CDR3 runs to 18 residues. Per the germline V gene, CDR1 is SGHDN and CDR2 is FVKESK. The V segment lost 1 base and the J segment 0 bases; nucleotides outside the gene matches: 6. CDR3 amino acids: CASSQAGQGEYSNQPQHF. DNA of the CDR3: TGTGCCAGCAGCCAAGCTGGACAGGGGGAGTATAGCAATCAGCCCCAGCATTTT.

This clone has a single count. The chain employs TRBV5-4 and TRBJ2-3; 7 bases fit TRBD2. The CDR3 consists of 14 residues. The V and J ends lost 5 bases and 0 bases, in that order; junction bases with no gene match: 3. Germline CDR1 is SGHNT and CDR2 is YYREEE (reference sequence). In DNA, the CDR3 is TGTGCCAGCAGTTCGGGGGGAAGCACAGATACGCAGTATTTT. Translation: CASSSGGSTDTQYF.

The rearrangement links TRBV7-9 to TRBJ1-1, with 9 positions matching TRBD1. V dropped 5 bases and J dropped 0; count of bases not matched to a gene: 4. Germline CDR1 is SEHNR and CDR2 is FQNEAQ (reference sequence). The CDR3 totals 15 residues. Written as DNA, the CDR3 is TGTGCCAGCAGCCGAGGACAGGGGATGAACACTGAAGCTTTCTTT. Protein sequence: CASSRGQGMNTEAFF. Variable domain in full (rest from reference TRBV7-9 and TRBJ1-1): DTGVSQNPRHKITKRGQNVTFRCDPISEHNRLYWYRQTLGQGPEFLTYFQNEAQLEKSRLLSDRFSAERPKGSFSTLEIQRTEQGDSAMYLCASSRGQGMNTEAFFGQGTRLTVV.

This chain connects TRBV28 to TRBJ1-5, with 9 bases matching TRBD1. Germline V CDR1 and CDR2: MDHEN, SYDVKM. V lost 1 base, J lost 2 bases, and 6 bases stayed unmatched. This CDR3 is built from 17 residues. CDR3 loop: CASSLSTTGGGNQPQHF. The CDR3 DNA sequence: TGTGCCAGCAGTTTATCCACAACAGGGGGCGGCAATCAGCCCCAGCATTTT.

V is TRBV3-1 (or the pseudogene TRBV3-2) and J is TRBJ1-6; 7 nucleotides match TRBD1. Germline lookup yields CDR1 LGHDT and CDR2 YNNKEL (reference sequence). J was trimmed by 2 bases and V by 1 base; bases with no gene match: 5. There are 17 residues in the CDR3. The CDR3 is CASSQGGQLAYNSPLHF. CDR3 sequence (DNA): TGTGCCAGCAGCCAAGGGGGACAGCTTGCCTATAATTCACCCCTCCACTTT.